The text below deals with one TCR beta chain. The antigen is not known. TCRdb's copy holds only in-frame clones and misses some; the assay was immunoSEQ multiplex PCR. Here the sample spans about 71,000 clones, around 91% being singletons. Trimming removed 6 bases at V and 3 bases at J, with 20 bases between. This CDR3 has 17 residues. CDR1 and CDR2 (germline): MNHEY, SMNVEV (reference sequence). This entry is derived from a study of graft-versus-host responses after intestinal transplantation. Whole-study findings and limits: Some GvH clones appeared in ileal mucosa or blood before recipient bone marrow. Early after transplant, HvG clones declined as circulating GvH clones peaked.

The receptor comes from a human donor who received an intestinal transplant. The specimen comprised unstimulated CD8+ T cells sorted from spleen or lymph node cells, sampled before intestinal transplant. The rearrangement joins TRBV27 to TRBJ2-2; possible D gene TRBD1, 6 bases. CDR3 in DNA: TGTGCCAGCAGCCAAAAGGTTCGTGGGGGCGACACCGGGGAGCTGTTTTTT. Protein sequence: CASSQKVRGGDTGELFF.